The clone carrying this T cell receptor beta chain came up a few times. Its specificity is not known. The data were obtained in a study of cytomegalovirus exposure and HLA in healthy donors. Looking at the study overall: The Caucasian-associated ancestry cluster contained 81% of the 398 genotyped donors.

Findings and caveats of the study: Per a later analysis, about 15,000 TCR beta sequences showed association with HLA alleles at 0.05 false discovery rate.

Germline assignment: CDR1 LNHDA and CDR2 SQIVND (reference sequence). CDR3 size: 14 residues. V was clipped by 7 bases and J by 3 bases, with 13 bases between them. The PCR had 60 Vbeta and 13 Jbeta primers. Sequencing was performed with immunoSEQ multiplex PCR; in TCRdb, only in-frame clones are kept and a portion is missing. This table holds 85,000 to 100,000 clones, approximately 84% found once. The sequenced material came from PBMCs. This chain connects TRBV19 to TRBJ1-5; no definite D call. This TCR derives from a woman between 18 and 30 years old in good health and CMV-seropositive. CDR3 nucleotides: TGTGCCAGTACCGCGAGAGGCAACAATCAGCCCCAGCATTTT. This codes for CASTARGNNQPQHF.